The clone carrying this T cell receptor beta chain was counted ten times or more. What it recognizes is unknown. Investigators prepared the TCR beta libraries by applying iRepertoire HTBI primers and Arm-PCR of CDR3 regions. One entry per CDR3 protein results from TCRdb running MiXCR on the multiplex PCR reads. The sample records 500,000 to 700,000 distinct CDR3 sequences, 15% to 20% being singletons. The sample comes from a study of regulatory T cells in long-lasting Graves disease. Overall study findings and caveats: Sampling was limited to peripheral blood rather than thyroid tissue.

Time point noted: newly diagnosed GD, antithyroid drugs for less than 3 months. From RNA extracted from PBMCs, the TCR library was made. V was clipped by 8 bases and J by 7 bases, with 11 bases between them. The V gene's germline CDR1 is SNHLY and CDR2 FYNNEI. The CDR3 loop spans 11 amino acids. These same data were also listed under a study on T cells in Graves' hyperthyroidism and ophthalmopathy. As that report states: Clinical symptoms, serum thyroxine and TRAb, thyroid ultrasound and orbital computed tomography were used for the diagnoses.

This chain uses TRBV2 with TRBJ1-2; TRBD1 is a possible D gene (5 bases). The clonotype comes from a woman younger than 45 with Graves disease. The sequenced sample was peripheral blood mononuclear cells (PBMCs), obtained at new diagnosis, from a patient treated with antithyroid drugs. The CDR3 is CASRRQPGYTF. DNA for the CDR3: TGTGCCAGCCGAAGACAGCCTGGCTACACCTTC. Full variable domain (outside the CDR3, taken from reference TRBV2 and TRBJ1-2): EPEVTQTPSHQVTQMGQEVILRCVPISNHLYFYWYRQILGQKVEFLVSFYNNEISEKSEIFDDQFSVERPDGSNFTLKIRSTKLEDSAMYFCASRRQPGYTFGSGTRLTVV.